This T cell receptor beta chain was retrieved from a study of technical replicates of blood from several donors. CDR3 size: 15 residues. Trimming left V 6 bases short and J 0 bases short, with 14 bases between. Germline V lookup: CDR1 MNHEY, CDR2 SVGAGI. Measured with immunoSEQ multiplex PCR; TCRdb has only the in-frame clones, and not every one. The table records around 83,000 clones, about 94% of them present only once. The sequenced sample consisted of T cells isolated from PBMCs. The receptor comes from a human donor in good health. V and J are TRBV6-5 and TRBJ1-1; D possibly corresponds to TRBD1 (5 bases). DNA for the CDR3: TGTGCCAGCAGCCCCCCGGGGGGGTTGAACACTGAAGCTTTCTTT. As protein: CASSPPGGLNTEAFF.